What follows are 10 T cell receptor beta chains derived from one specimen sequenced in a study of T cell responses to AZD1222 COVID-19 vaccine. This table comes from immunoSEQ multiplex PCR, and its TCRdb copy is limited to in-frame clones, with some not included. Of roughly 110,000 clones in the sample, around 91% were seen once. The starting material was peripheral blood, obtained 28 days after the second AZD1222 dose. The receptors were sampled from an adult who received the AZD1222 COVID-19 vaccine.

The chain carries TRBV3-1 (or the pseudogene TRBV3-2) and TRBJ2-7; D not resolved. Trimming stripped 0 bases from V and 12 bases from J, with 15 bases between. The germline CDR1 and CDR2 sequences are LGHDT and YNNKEL (reference sequence). The length of the CDR3 is 13 residues. CDR3 residues: CASSQDKLLGRYF. CDR3 sequence (DNA): TGTGCCAGCAGCCAAGATAAGTTGCTAGGGCGGTACTTC.

This chain joins TRBV9 and TRBJ1-1; D is possibly TRBD1 (5 bases). The V gene's germline CDR1 is SGDLS and CDR2 YYNGEE. The CDR3 is 15 amino acids. V lost 7 bases and J 0 bases, leaving 16 bases between the germline ends. DNA of the CDR3: TGTGCCAGCGGGTCCAAGACAGAGATGAACACTGAAGCTTTCTTT. This gives the protein CASGSKTEMNTEAFF.

The V call is TRBV14, the J call TRBJ2-3, with D possibly being TRBD1 (5 bases). Trimming removed 4 bases from V and 7 bases from J, with 9 bases in between. Germline V lookup: CDR1 SGHDN, CDR2 FVKESK. This CDR3 has 12 residues. In DNA form, the CDR3 reads TGTGCCAGCAGCCTCCAGGGCAATACGCAGTATTTT. This gives the protein CASSLQGNTQYF.

With respect to this clone: Distinct nucleotide sequences in the sample also encode this CDR3. V is TRBV12-3 or TRBV12-4 and J is TRBJ2-3; D is unresolved. The V end was cut by 3 bases, the J end by 3 bases, with 4 bases between. This CDR3 is built from 12 residues. This CDR3 reads CASSLGTDTQYF. CDR3 coding DNA: TGTGCCAGCAGTTTGGGGACAGATACGCAGTATTTT.

This sequence joins TRBV3-1 (or the pseudogene TRBV3-2) and TRBJ1-1; TRBD1 agrees at 7 bases. The germline gives CDR1 LGHDT, CDR2 YNNKEL (reference sequence). Germline trimming cut 2 bases from V and 7 bases from J; bases unmatched to any gene: 13. The CDR3 consists of 16 residues. The CDR3 region is CASSQYGPTGSNEAFF. CDR3 nucleotides: TGTGCCAGCAGCCAATACGGTCCGACAGGGTCTAATGAAGCTTTCTTT.

The V gene is TRBV25-1, the J gene TRBJ2-1; 10 nucleotides align to TRBD1. With V trimmed by 4 bases and J by 11 bases, 11 bases remained unmatched. The CDR3 extends over 15 amino acids. CDR1 MGHDK and CDR2 SYGVNS come from the germline V gene. This CDR3 reads CASSVGTGATSQQFF. DNA for the CDR3: TGTGCCAGCAGTGTCGGGACAGGGGCTACTAGTCAGCAGTTCTTC.

The chain uses TRBV5-1 and TRBJ2-7; no clear D. This CDR3 is 15 amino acids long. Deletions cut 0 bases from V and 0 bases from J, with 10 bases between. Germline CDR1 and CDR2: SGHRS and YFSETQ. CDR3 sequence (DNA): TGCGCCAGCAGCTTGGATCCAGGACCCTCCTACGAGCAGTACTTC. It translates to CASSLDPGPSYEQYF.

The chain links TRBV9 to TRBJ2-2; TRBD1 matches at 8 bases. CDR1 and CDR2 from the germline V gene are SGDLS and YYNGEE. The CDR3 spans 15 residues. Germline trimming cut 5 bases from V and 3 bases from J; bases unmatched to any gene: 6. The CDR3 region is CASRRTGLDTGELFF. The CDR3 bases are TGTGCCAGCAGGAGGACAGGGTTGGACACCGGGGAGCTGTTTTTT.

The CDR3: CASSSVRAKQGQPQHF. In DNA, the CDR3 is TGTGCCAGCAGCTCCGTCAGGGCCAAACAGGGGCAGCCCCAGCATTTT. This chain joins TRBV7-2 and TRBJ1-5, with TRBD1 matching over 7 bases. V lost 4 bases and J lost 7; bases outside the gene matches: 13. The germline CDR1 and CDR2 sequences are SGHTA and FQGNSA. This CDR3 has 16 residues.

This clone has a single count. V usage is TRBV5-6 and J usage is TRBJ2-7; D ambiguous. This CDR3 has 13 residues. Germline V CDR1 and CDR2: SGHDT, YYEEEE. Trimming stripped 8 bases from V and 0 bases from J, with 12 bases between. Here the CDR3 reads CASRRWGSYEQYF. CDR3 DNA: TGTGCCAGTCGTCGGTGGGGCTCCTACGAGCAGTACTTC.